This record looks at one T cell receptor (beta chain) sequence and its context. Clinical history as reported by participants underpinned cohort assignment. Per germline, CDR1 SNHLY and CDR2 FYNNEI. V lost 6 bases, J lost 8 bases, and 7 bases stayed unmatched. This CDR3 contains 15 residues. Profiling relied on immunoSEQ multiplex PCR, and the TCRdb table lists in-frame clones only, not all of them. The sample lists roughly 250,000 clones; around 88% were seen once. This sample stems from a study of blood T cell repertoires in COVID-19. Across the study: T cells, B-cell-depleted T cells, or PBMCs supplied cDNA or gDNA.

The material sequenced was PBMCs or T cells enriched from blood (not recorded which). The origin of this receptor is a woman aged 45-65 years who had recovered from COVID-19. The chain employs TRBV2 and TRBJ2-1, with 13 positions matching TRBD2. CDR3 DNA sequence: TGTGCCAGCAGGATACTAGCGGGGGGGCCCGATGAGCAGTTCTTC. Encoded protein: CASRILAGGPDEQFF.